This T cell receptor (beta chain) was found in a study of vaccination effects on CD4 cells after COVID-19. Whole-study results and caveats: Few convalescent patients were studied, and early post-infection samples were lacking.

The CDR3 has 13 amino acids. Germline trimming cut 4 bases from V and 12 bases from J; bases unmatched to any gene: 7. Produced via immunoSEQ multiplex PCR; TCRdb's table is partial and in-frame only. Altogether about 65,000 clones are present, approximately 76% being singletons, with the ten largest covering roughly 2.8%. This clone was observed a single time. Antigen: not known. With the ViraFEST assay, the study expanded antigen-specific CD4+ T cells using viral peptide pools, then sequenced them. Researchers isolated CD4+ T cells once less than twelve days of culture had elapsed. The study found no prior SARS-CoV-2 infection in the vaccine recipients, who tested negative for nucleocapsid antibodies. After under 2.5 million PBMC were placed in each well, they were cultured with 8.5 to 10 IU/ml IL-2 and approximately 10 ug/ml peptides. Cells had half their medium changed to IL-2 medium on days 3 and 7.

Here the sequenced sample was CD4+ T cells from PBMCs cultured with HCoV-NL63 spike peptides, taken before COVID-19 vaccination. The chain is built from TRBV12-3 or TRBV12-4 and TRBJ2-1; TRBD2 matches 9 bases. This receptor was obtained from a human donor who received a COVID-19 vaccine. In DNA, the CDR3 is TGTGCCAGCAGTTGGGGACTAGCCTACGGGCAGTTCTTC. This codes for CASSWGLAYGQFF.